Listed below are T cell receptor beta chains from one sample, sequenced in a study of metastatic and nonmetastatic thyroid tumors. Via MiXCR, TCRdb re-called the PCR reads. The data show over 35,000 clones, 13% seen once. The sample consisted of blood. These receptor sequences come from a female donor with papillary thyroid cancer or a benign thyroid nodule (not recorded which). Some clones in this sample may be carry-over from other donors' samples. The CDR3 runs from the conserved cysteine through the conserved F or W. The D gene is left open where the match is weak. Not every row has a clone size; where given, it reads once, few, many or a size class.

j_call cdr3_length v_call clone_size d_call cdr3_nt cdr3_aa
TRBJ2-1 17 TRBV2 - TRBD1 TGTGCCAGCAGTGACTCGGCGAGGACAGGGATCCCCAATGAGCAGTTCTTC CASSDSARTGIPNEQFF
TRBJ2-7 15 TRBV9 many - TGTGCCAGCAGCGTTCCAGGCGGGAACACCTACGAGCAGTACTTC CASSVPGGNTYEQYF
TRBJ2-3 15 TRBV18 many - TGTGCCAGCTCACCATTGTCGGGGAGCACAGATACGCAGTATTTT CASSPLSGSTDTQYF
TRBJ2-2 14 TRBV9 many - TGTGCCAGCAGCGGGAAAACGAACACCGGGGAGCTGTTTTTT CASSGKTNTGELFF
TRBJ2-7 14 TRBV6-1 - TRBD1 TGTGCCAGCCTTGAGGCAGGGGGTGCCTACGAGCAGTACTTC CASLEAGGAYEQYF
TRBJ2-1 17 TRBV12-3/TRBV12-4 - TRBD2 TGTGCCAGCACTCCGGGACTAGCGGGAGGTCGGGTGGGGGAGCAGTTCTTC CASTPGLAGGRVGEQFF
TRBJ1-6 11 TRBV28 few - TGTGCCAGCAGCAGCAATTCACCCCTCCACTTT CASSSNSPLHF
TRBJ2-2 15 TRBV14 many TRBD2 TGTGCCAGCAGCCAGACTAGCGTTTACACCGGGGAGCTGTTTTTT CASSQTSVYTGELFF
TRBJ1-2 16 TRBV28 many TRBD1 TGTGCCAGCAGTAGTCCAGGGGGCATAGGGCCGTATGGCTACACCTTC CASSSPGGIGPYGYTF
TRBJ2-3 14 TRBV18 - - TGTGCCAGCTCACCGACTGGAGGCACAGATACGCAGTATTTT CASSPTGGTDTQYF
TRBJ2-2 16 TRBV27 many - TGTGCCAGCAGTACTTCTCCGGGGTCTTTAACCGGGGAGCTGTTTTTT CASSTSPGSLTGELFF
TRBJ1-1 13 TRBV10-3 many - TGTGCCATCAGGGGACACGGAGAGCTTGAAGCTTTCTTT CAIRGHGELEAFF
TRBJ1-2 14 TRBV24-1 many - TGTGCCACCAGTGAACCTCCAAGGAACTATGGCTACACCTTC CATSEPPRNYGYTF
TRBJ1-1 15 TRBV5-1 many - TGCGCCAGCAGCTTGGAGCCTCCAAGGAACACTGAAGCTTTCTTT CASSLEPPRNTEAFF
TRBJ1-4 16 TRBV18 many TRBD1 TGTGCCAGCTCATCCCTCGGGGGACAGGGGAATGAAAAACTGTTTTTT CASSSLGGQGNEKLFF
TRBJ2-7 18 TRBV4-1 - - TGCGCCAGCAGCCAAGATCCCGACATCGCATCCAGGAGGCACGAGCAGTACTTC CASSQDPDIASRRHEQYF
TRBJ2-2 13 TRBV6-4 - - TGTGCCAGCAGTGACTCGGACACCGGGGAGCTGTTTTTT CASSDSDTGELFF
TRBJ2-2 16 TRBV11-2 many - TGTGCCAGCAGCTCTGAGGGCAGGGAGAACACCGGGGAGCTGTTTTTT CASSSEGRENTGELFF
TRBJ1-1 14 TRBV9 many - TGTGCCAGCAGCGTAGGAGGGATGAACACTGAAGCTTTCTTT CASSVGGMNTEAFF
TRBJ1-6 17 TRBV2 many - TGTGCCAGCAGTGAAAATAGCGTTAGCTCCTATAATTCACCCCTCCACTTT CASSENSVSSYNSPLHF
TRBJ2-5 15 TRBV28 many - TGTGCCAGCAGTGGCCGGGACACCCCCCGAGAGACCCAGTACTTC CASSGRDTPRETQYF
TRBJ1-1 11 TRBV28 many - TGTGCCAGCAGTCCCCACACTGAAGCTTTCTTT CASSPHTEAFF
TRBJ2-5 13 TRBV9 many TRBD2 TGTGCCAGCAGCGGTAGCGGGTGGGAGACCCAGTACTTC CASSGSGWETQYF
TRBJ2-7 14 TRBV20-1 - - TGCAGTGCTAGGTCCTCTGGGCTAGCCTACGAGCAGTACTTC CSARSSGLAYEQYF
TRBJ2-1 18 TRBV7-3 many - TGTGCCAGCAGCTTCGTGCAGGGTGCGGTAGCGGAGCACAATGAGCAGTTCTTC CASSFVQGAVAEHNEQFF
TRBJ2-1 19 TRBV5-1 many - TGCGCCAGCAGCCCCCGAGGGACCTCCGGGGAAAGCGCCTACAATGAGCAGTTCTTC CASSPRGTSGESAYNEQFF
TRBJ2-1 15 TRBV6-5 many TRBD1 TGTGCCAGCAGTTACGAGGGACAGCCCTACAATGAGCAGTTCTTC CASSYEGQPYNEQFF
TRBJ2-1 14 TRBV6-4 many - TGTGCCAGCAGTGCTGGGCTAGCCTTCAATGAGCAGTTCTTC CASSAGLAFNEQFF
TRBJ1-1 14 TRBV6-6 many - TGTGCCAGCAGTTACTCTAGCCTCAACACTGAAGCTTTCTTT CASSYSSLNTEAFF
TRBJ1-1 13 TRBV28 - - TGTGCCAGCAGTTTCCTCCGGAACACTGAAGCAATCTTT CASSFLRNTEAIF
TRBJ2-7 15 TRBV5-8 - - TGTGCCAGCAGCTTGGTCCAGGGTTATAACTACGAGCAGTACTTC CASSLVQGYNYEQYF
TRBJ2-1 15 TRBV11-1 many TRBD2 TGTGCCAGCAGCCACATAGCGGGATACTACAATGAGCAGTTCTTC CASSHIAGYYNEQFF
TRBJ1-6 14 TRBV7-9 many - TGTGCCAGCAGCTTGGAACAGTATAATTCACCCCTCCACTTT CASSLEQYNSPLHF
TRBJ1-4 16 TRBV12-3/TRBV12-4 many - TGTGCCAGCAGTTTATCGCGGGGAGCCACTAATGAAAAACTGTTTTTT CASSLSRGATNEKLFF
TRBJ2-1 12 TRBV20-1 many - TGCAGTGCTAGGGGGGAAGACAATGAGCAGTTCTTC CSARGEDNEQFF
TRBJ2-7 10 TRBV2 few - TGTGCCAGCGCTTCCTACGAGCAGTACTTC CASASYEQYF
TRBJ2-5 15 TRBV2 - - TGTGCCAGCACACGGAGGACACAGTACCAAGAGAGCCAGTACTTC CASTRRTQYQESQYF
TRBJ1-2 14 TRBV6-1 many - TGTGCCAGCACCGGATTGGGACCCTCCGGCGGCTACACCTTC CASTGLGPSGGYTF
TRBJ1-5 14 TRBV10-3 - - TGTGCCATCAGTGAGGACGTTAGCAATCAGCCCCAGCATTTT CAISEDVSNQPQHF
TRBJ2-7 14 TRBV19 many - TGTGCCAGTAGTATCGGCAGCTCTGCCTACGAGCAGTACTTC CASSIGSSAYEQYF
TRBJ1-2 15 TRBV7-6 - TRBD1 TGTGCCAGCAGCACGGGGACAGGGGGCGCATATGGCTACACCTTC CASSTGTGGAYGYTF
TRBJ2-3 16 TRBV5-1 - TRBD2 TGCGCCGGCAGCTTGGAGGTCAGCGGGGGTAGGGATACGCAGTATTTT CAGSLEVSGGRDTQYF
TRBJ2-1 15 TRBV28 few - TGTGCCATCATTCCAACAGGTATTTTCCACAATGAGCAGTTCTTC CAIIPTGIFHNEQFF
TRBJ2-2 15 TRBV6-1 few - TGTGCCAGCAGTGAAAGTGGTCGTGAAACCGGGGAGCTGTTTTTT CASSESGRETGELFF
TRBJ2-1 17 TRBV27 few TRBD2 TGTGCCAGCAGTCCTGGAGCGGGAGTTAGCTCCTACAATGAGCAGTTCTTC CASSPGAGVSSYNEQFF
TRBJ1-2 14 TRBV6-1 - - TGTGCCAGCAACGCGGGTCAAAGTCTAGGAGGCTACACCTTC CASNAGQSLGGYTF
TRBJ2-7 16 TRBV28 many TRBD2 TGTGCCAGCAGTTCCCCCCGACTAGCGCAATCCTACGAGCAGTACTTC CASSSPRLAQSYEQYF
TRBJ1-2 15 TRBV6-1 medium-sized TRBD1 TGTGCCAGCAGTGATTGGACAGGGCAGGGGGATGGCTACACCTTC CASSDWTGQGDGYTF
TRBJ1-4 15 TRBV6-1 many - TGTGCCAGCAGTTTGGGGGGGGCGGCTAATGAAAAACTGTTTTTT CASSLGGAANEKLFF